A single sample is the source of the 5 T cell receptor beta chains below, sequenced in a study of neurological immune-mediated disorders. TCRdb passed the 5' RACE reads through MiXCR, listing each CDR3 protein once. In the table there are approximately 40,000 distinct CDR3 sequences, about 14% of which are singletons. Material for sequencing was CD4+ T cells from blood. All receptors come from a woman aged 60-75 years with HTLV-1-associated myelopathy (HAM/TSP).

This clonotype was seen ten or more times. The chain couples TRBV29-1 to TRBJ1-1; D is undetermined. This CDR3 comprises 14 residues. Per the germline V gene, CDR1 is SQVTM and CDR2 is ANQGSEA. Trimming shortened V by 5 bases and J by 1 base, and 14 bases separated the two germline ends. CDR3 sequence (DNA): TGCAGCGTTTTTTCGTGGTCTTCGAACACTGAAGCTTTCTTT. This gives the protein CSVFSWSSNTEAFF. The entire variable domain, with the rest obtained from reference TRBV29-1 and TRBJ1-1, is as follows: SAVISQKPSRDICQRGTSLTIQCQVDSQVTMMFWYRQQPGQSLTLIATANQGSEATYESGFVIDKFPISRPNLTFSTLTVSNMSPEDSSIYLCSVFSWSSNTEAFFGQGTRLTVV.

Many counts were recorded for this clonotype. The CDR3 region has the DNA TGTGCCAGCAGCTTTTCCTCGGGTGGGAACTATGGCTACACCTTC. Its translation: CASSFSSGGNYGYTF. The chain recombines TRBV7-3 with TRBJ1-2; D is uncertain. V shed 3 bases and J shed 2 bases, with 13 bases lying between them. Germline-derived CDR1 and CDR2 are SGHTA and FQGTGA. The CDR3 is 15 amino acids.

The V gene is TRBV18, the J gene TRBJ1-1, with D uncertain. The CDR3 has 16 amino acids. Germline CDR1 and CDR2: KGHSH and LQKENI. V lost 3 bases, J lost 0 bases, and 14 bases lay in between. The DNA of the CDR3 is TGTGCCAGCTCACCTCAAGGTATACCAATGAACACTGAAGCTTTCTTT. This gives the protein CASSPQGIPMNTEAFF.

This clonotype was observed at least ten times. This chain joins TRBV20-1 and TRBJ2-2; possibly TRBD1 or TRBD2 for D (5 bases each). V was clipped by 1 base and J by 5 bases, with 17 bases between them. CDR3 length equals 16 residues. Germline CDR1 is DFQATT and CDR2 is SNEGSKA (reference sequence). CDR3 region: CSARGGPSSATGELFF. CDR3 DNA: TGCAGTGCTAGAGGGGGACCAAGCTCCGCAACCGGGGAGCTGTTTTTT.

The chain joins TRBV29-1 to TRBJ2-4, with TRBD1 as a possible D gene (6 bases). The CDR3 loop spans 12 amino acids. Germline CDR1 and CDR2: SQVTM and ANQGSEA. The V end was cut by 6 bases, the J end by 3 bases, with 9 bases between. CDR3 DNA: TGCAGCGTACGGACAGACAAAAACATTCAGTACTTC. Protein sequence: CSVRTDKNIQYF. Combining the CDR3 with reference TRBV29-1 and TRBJ2-4 gives the whole variable domain SAVISQKPSRDICQRGTSLTIQCQVDSQVTMMFWYRQQPGQSLTLIATANQGSEATYESGFVIDKFPISRPNLTFSTLTVSNMSPEDSSIYLCSVRTDKNIQYFGAGTRLSVL.